The rows below give T cell receptor beta chains drawn from one sample of a study of T cell responses to AZD1222 COVID-19 vaccine. Sequencing was performed with immunoSEQ multiplex PCR; in TCRdb, only in-frame clones are kept and a portion is missing. The sample lists some 130,000 clones, 80% to 90% seen once, with 1.5% to 2% in the top ten. This material consisted of peripheral blood, taken on day 0 of AZD1222 vaccination. The receptors were gathered from an adult in good health. Each CDR3 is given with its conserved first and last residue. Each record gives: J gene, V gene, clone size, D gene, CDR3 protein, CDR3 DNA. The D gene is left open where the match is weak. Where a row states a size, it is once, few, many or the class of an expanded clone; other rows omit it.

J gene: TRBJ2-3
V gene: TRBV5-1
clone size: NA
D gene: TRBD2
CDR3 protein: CASVGVPHYSGTPTQYF
CDR3 DNA: TGCGCCAGCGTTGGGGTCCCACATTATAGCGGGACCCCCACGCAGTATTTT

J gene: TRBJ1-4
V gene: TRBV30
clone size: NA
D gene: TRBD1
CDR3 protein: CAWTTGGNEKLFF
CDR3 DNA: TGTGCCTGGACCACAGGGGGTAATGAAAAACTGTTTTTT

J gene: TRBJ2-7
V gene: TRBV7-2
clone size: NA
D gene: TRBD1
CDR3 protein: CASSTTGGNFYEQYF
CDR3 DNA: TGTGCCAGCAGCACTACAGGGGGAAACTTCTACGAGCAGTACTTC

J gene: TRBJ2-7
V gene: TRBV18
clone size: NA
D gene: NA
CDR3 protein: CASSQGYEQYF
CDR3 DNA: TGTGCCAGCTCACAGGGGTACGAGCAGTACTTC

J gene: TRBJ1-1
V gene: TRBV18
clone size: NA
D gene: TRBD1
CDR3 protein: CASSPEPPGQLWNTEAFF
CDR3 DNA: TGTGCCAGCTCACCTGAACCTCCGGGACAGTTGTGGAACACTGAAGCTTTCTTT

J gene: TRBJ2-7
V gene: TRBV6-4
clone size: NA
D gene: TRBD2
CDR3 protein: CASSEREGPYEQYF
CDR3 DNA: TGTGCCAGCAGTGAGCGGGAGGGCCCCTACGAGCAGTACTTC

J gene: TRBJ1-2
V gene: TRBV6-4
clone size: NA
D gene: TRBD1
CDR3 protein: CASSADRNYGYTF
CDR3 DNA: TGTGCCAGCAGTGCGGACAGGAACTATGGCTACACCTTC

J gene: TRBJ1-4
V gene: TRBV28
clone size: NA
D gene: NA
CDR3 protein: CASSLYATNEKLFF
CDR3 DNA: TGTGCCAGCAGTTTGTATGCTACTAATGAAAAACTGTTTTTT

J gene: TRBJ1-5
V gene: TRBV7-2
clone size: NA
D gene: TRBD1
CDR3 protein: CASSLGQGAQPQHF
CDR3 DNA: TGTGCCAGCAGCTTAGGACAGGGGGCTCAGCCCCAGCATTTT

J gene: TRBJ2-3
V gene: TRBV5-1
clone size: NA
D gene: TRBD2
CDR3 protein: CASSQPTSGSADTQYF
CDR3 DNA: TGCGCCAGCAGCCAACCCACTAGCGGGAGTGCAGATACGCAGTATTTT

J gene: TRBJ1-2
V gene: TRBV7-9
clone size: once
D gene: NA
CDR3 protein: CASSLARDYGYTF
CDR3 DNA: TGTGCCAGCAGCTTAGCCAGGGACTATGGCTACACCTTC

J gene: TRBJ2-3
V gene: TRBV24-1
clone size: NA
D gene: NA
CDR3 protein: CATLKTGTDTQYF
CDR3 DNA: TGTGCCACCCTCAAAACGGGAACAGATACGCAGTATTTT

J gene: TRBJ2-2
V gene: TRBV2
clone size: NA
D gene: NA
CDR3 protein: CASRDGTNTGELFF
CDR3 DNA: TGTGCCAGCAGGGATGGAACCAACACCGGGGAGCTGTTTTTT

J gene: TRBJ1-3
V gene: TRBV27
clone size: NA
D gene: NA
CDR3 protein: CASRGDGYSGNTIYF
CDR3 DNA: TGTGCCAGCAGGGGGGACGGTTACTCTGGAAACACCATATATTTT

J gene: TRBJ2-6
V gene: TRBV5-1
clone size: NA
D gene: NA
CDR3 protein: CASSLSAGSGANVLTF
CDR3 DNA: TGCGCCAGCAGCTTGTCGGCCGGCTCTGGGGCCAACGTCCTGACTTTC

J gene: TRBJ2-7
V gene: TRBV7-6
clone size: NA
D gene: NA
CDR3 protein: CASSLGQYSYEQYF
CDR3 DNA: TGTGCCAGCAGCTTAGGACAGTATTCCTACGAGCAGTACTTC

J gene: TRBJ1-1
V gene: TRBV2
clone size: NA
D gene: NA
CDR3 protein: CASSRVTEAFF
CDR3 DNA: TGTGCCAGCAGTAGGGTGACTGAAGCTTTCTTT

J gene: TRBJ1-1
V gene: TRBV28
clone size: NA
D gene: NA
CDR3 protein: CASSFQGSVREAFF
CDR3 DNA: TGTGCCAGCAGTTTTCAGGGCAGCGTAAGGGAAGCTTTCTTT

J gene: TRBJ1-5
V gene: TRBV18
clone size: NA
D gene: NA
CDR3 protein: CASSPAEGIWGNQPQHF
CDR3 DNA: TGTGCCAGCTCACCTGCCGAGGGGATTTGGGGCAATCAGCCCCAGCATTTT

J gene: TRBJ1-1
V gene: TRBV11-2
clone size: NA
D gene: NA
CDR3 protein: CASSSLQGKHTEAFF
CDR3 DNA: TGTGCCAGCAGCAGTCTACAGGGTAAGCACACTGAAGCTTTCTTT

J gene: TRBJ2-2
V gene: TRBV2
clone size: NA
D gene: NA
CDR3 protein: CASSGQLNTGELFF
CDR3 DNA: TGTGCCAGCAGTGGACAGCTGAACACCGGGGAGCTGTTTTTT

J gene: TRBJ1-2
V gene: TRBV29-1
clone size: NA
D gene: NA
CDR3 protein: CSVSRGTNYGYTF
CDR3 DNA: TGCAGCGTTAGCCGGGGGACTAACTATGGCTACACCTTC

J gene: TRBJ2-2
V gene: TRBV25-1
clone size: NA
D gene: NA
CDR3 protein: CASTENTGELFF
CDR3 DNA: TGTGCCAGCACGGAGAACACCGGGGAGCTGTTTTTT

J gene: TRBJ2-5
V gene: TRBV3-1/TRBV3-2
clone size: NA
D gene: NA
CDR3 protein: CASTRAFVGETQYF
CDR3 DNA: TGTGCCAGCACGAGAGCATTTGTTGGAGAGACCCAGTACTTC

J gene: TRBJ1-2
V gene: TRBV6-1
clone size: NA
D gene: TRBD1
CDR3 protein: CASSEYRTGETLYGYTF
CDR3 DNA: TGTGCCAGCAGTGAATATAGGACAGGCGAAACTCTCTATGGCTACACCTTC

J gene: TRBJ2-1
V gene: TRBV25-1
clone size: NA
D gene: NA
CDR3 protein: CASSPREVEQFF
CDR3 DNA: TGTGCCAGCAGCCCAAGGGAGGTGGAGCAGTTCTTC

J gene: TRBJ1-1
V gene: TRBV7-9
clone size: few
D gene: NA
CDR3 protein: CASSLWGGVTEAFF
CDR3 DNA: TGTGCCAGCAGCTTATGGGGAGGGGTCACTGAAGCTTTCTTT

J gene: TRBJ2-4
V gene: TRBV5-8
clone size: NA
D gene: NA
CDR3 protein: CASTWGSGIQYF
CDR3 DNA: TGTGCCAGTACGTGGGGATCTGGCATTCAGTACTTC

J gene: TRBJ1-2
V gene: TRBV9
clone size: NA
D gene: NA
CDR3 protein: CASSVWETAYGYTF
CDR3 DNA: TGTGCCAGCAGCGTATGGGAGACAGCCTATGGCTACACCTTC

J gene: TRBJ2-4
V gene: TRBV6-1
clone size: NA
D gene: NA
CDR3 protein: CASSEAGNPTSLRIQYF
CDR3 DNA: TGTGCCAGCAGTGAAGCCGGGAACCCGACATCGCTACGCATTCAGTACTTC

J gene: TRBJ2-7
V gene: TRBV7-2
clone size: NA
D gene: NA
CDR3 protein: CASSFGVPTYEQYF
CDR3 DNA: TGTGCCAGCAGCTTCGGGGTTCCTACTTACGAGCAGTACTTC

J gene: TRBJ2-1
V gene: TRBV2
clone size: NA
D gene: TRBD2
CDR3 protein: CASRDTSGGAHEQFF
CDR3 DNA: TGTGCCAGCAGGGATACTAGCGGGGGGGCTCATGAGCAGTTCTTC

J gene: TRBJ2-1
V gene: TRBV7-3
clone size: NA
D gene: TRBD2
CDR3 protein: CASSLTLAGVANEQFF
CDR3 DNA: TGTGCCAGCAGCTTAACGTTAGCGGGAGTCGCGAATGAGCAGTTCTTC

J gene: TRBJ2-1
V gene: TRBV7-3
clone size: NA
D gene: NA
CDR3 protein: CASSLTGVAEQFF
CDR3 DNA: TGTGCCAGCAGCTTAACGGGGGTGGCTGAGCAGTTCTTC

J gene: TRBJ1-1
V gene: TRBV10-3
clone size: NA
D gene: NA
CDR3 protein: CAISPTGGNTEAFF
CDR3 DNA: TGTGCCATCAGCCCGACAGGCGGTAACACTGAAGCTTTCTTT

J gene: TRBJ1-2
V gene: TRBV4-1
clone size: once
D gene: NA
CDR3 protein: CASSQGHTSANYGYTF
CDR3 DNA: TGCGCCAGCAGCCAAGGACACACGTCGGCTAACTATGGCTACACCTTC

J gene: TRBJ1-2
V gene: TRBV19
clone size: few
D gene: TRBD1
CDR3 protein: CASRLGQGGGYTF
CDR3 DNA: TGTGCCAGTCGCCTGGGACAGGGAGGTGGCTACACCTTC

J gene: TRBJ1-1
V gene: TRBV20-1
clone size: NA
D gene: NA
CDR3 protein: CSAGGGTEAFF
CDR3 DNA: TGCAGTGCGGGCGGTGGGACTGAAGCTTTCTTT

J gene: TRBJ2-7
V gene: TRBV6-5
clone size: NA
D gene: NA
CDR3 protein: CAVSTRGPYEQYF
CDR3 DNA: TGTGCCGTCTCCACGCGGGGGCCCTACGAGCAGTACTTC

J gene: TRBJ1-5
V gene: TRBV24-1
clone size: NA
D gene: NA
CDR3 protein: CATPGNNNQPQHF
CDR3 DNA: TGTGCCACCCCTGGGAACAACAATCAGCCCCAGCATTTT

J gene: TRBJ2-7
V gene: TRBV27
clone size: NA
D gene: TRBD1
CDR3 protein: CASSLLGDRGTEQYF
CDR3 DNA: TGTGCCAGCAGTTTATTGGGGGACAGGGGGACCGAGCAGTACTTC

J gene: TRBJ1-2
V gene: TRBV6-2/TRBV6-3
clone size: NA
D gene: TRBD1
CDR3 protein: CASSYQGAIGYTF
CDR3 DNA: TGTGCCAGCAGTTACCAGGGGGCGATTGGCTACACCTTC

J gene: TRBJ1-2
V gene: TRBV19
clone size: NA
D gene: NA
CDR3 protein: CASSIPPLLYGYTF
CDR3 DNA: TGTGCCAGTAGTATTCCCCCGCTGCTCTATGGCTACACCTTC

J gene: TRBJ2-1
V gene: TRBV24-1
clone size: NA
D gene: TRBD1
CDR3 protein: CATSDPGLGQGVDNEQFF
CDR3 DNA: TGTGCCACCAGTGATCCCGGCCTCGGACAGGGGGTAGACAATGAGCAGTTCTTC

J gene: TRBJ1-2
V gene: TRBV14
clone size: NA
D gene: NA
CDR3 protein: CASSPTRDPYGYTF
CDR3 DNA: TGTGCCAGCAGCCCAACCCGGGACCCCTATGGCTACACCTTC

J gene: TRBJ1-3
V gene: TRBV7-9
clone size: NA
D gene: TRBD1
CDR3 protein: CASSPLRDRASGNTIYF
CDR3 DNA: TGTGCCAGCAGCCCCCTCCGGGACAGGGCCTCTGGAAACACCATATATTTT

J gene: TRBJ1-3
V gene: TRBV5-1
clone size: NA
D gene: NA
CDR3 protein: CASSLDFGGKVGNTIYF
CDR3 DNA: TGCGCCAGCAGCTTGGATTTTGGGGGCAAGGTGGGAAACACCATATATTTT

J gene: TRBJ1-6
V gene: TRBV27
clone size: few
D gene: NA
CDR3 protein: CASSLLQNNSPLHF
CDR3 DNA: TGTGCCAGCAGTTTACTACAGAATAATTCACCCCTCCACTTT

J gene: TRBJ1-2
V gene: TRBV2
clone size: NA
D gene: TRBD1
CDR3 protein: CASSLTGTGVGPYNYGYTF
CDR3 DNA: TGTGCCAGCAGCCTAACGGGGACAGGGGTCGGACCGTATAACTATGGCTACACCTTC

J gene: TRBJ2-1
V gene: TRBV3-1/TRBV3-2
clone size: once
D gene: NA
CDR3 protein: CASSQGTAVQFF
CDR3 DNA: TGTGCCAGCAGCCAAGGGACCGCGGTCCAGTTCTTC

J gene: TRBJ2-5
V gene: TRBV19
clone size: once
D gene: TRBD1
CDR3 protein: CASSTLGTGGMAQYF
CDR3 DNA: TGTGCCAGTAGTACCCTGGGGACAGGGGGAATGGCCCAGTACTTC

J gene: TRBJ1-4
V gene: TRBV7-8
clone size: NA
D gene: NA
CDR3 protein: CASSLERAPGAKLFF
CDR3 DNA: TGTGCCAGCAGCTTAGAAAGGGCCCCCGGGGCAAAACTGTTTTTT